The 30 T cell receptor beta chains in this list originate from one sample, sequenced in a study of blood T cell repertoires in COVID-19 (dated by TCRdb to the early 2020s). Library preparation used the immunoSEQ multiplex PCR assay. Imported from immuneACCESS, the table was reduced by TCRdb to in-frame sequences with V and J called. These copies leave out some clones; in studies compared against another copy, an unresolved V gene accounts for under half, and the cause of the remainder is not known. The sample contains about 410,000 clones, roughly 85% of them found a single time. Approximately 1.5% of the sample goes to the ten largest clones. Sequenced: peripheral blood. Receptors originate from a woman in her 30s with active or convalescent COVID-19.

The chain joins TRBV11-3 to TRBJ1-2; 8 bases match TRBD1. Germline assignment: CDR1 SGHNT and CDR2 YENEEA. The V segment lost 2 bases and the J segment 7 bases; nucleotides outside the gene matches: 3. This CDR3 is 13 amino acids long. In nucleotides, the CDR3 is TGTGCCAGCAGCTTACAGACAGGGGCTGGCTACACCTTC. Its protein is CASSLQTGAGYTF.

V usage is TRBV2 and J usage is TRBJ1-2, with D perhaps TRBD1 (6 bases). Germline V gives CDR1 SNHLY, CDR2 FYNNEI. The length of the CDR3 is 15 residues. Trimming removed 6 bases from V and 2 bases from J, with 16 bases in between. CDR3 sequence: CASRREGGRNYGYTF. CDR3 nucleotides: TGTGCCAGCAGGAGGGAGGGGGGAAGAAACTATGGCTACACCTTC.

This chain connects TRBV27 to TRBJ1-2, with D perhaps TRBD1 (5 bases). Germline loops: CDR1 MNHEY, CDR2 SMNVEV (reference sequence). V dropped 5 bases and J dropped 6 bases, with 16 bases sitting between them. This CDR3 is 14 amino acids long. As DNA, the CDR3 is TGTGCCAGCAGTCATTCCAGGGAACCGAATGGCTACACCTTC. Translating it yields CASSHSREPNGYTF.

The chain combines TRBV2 with TRBJ1-1, with TRBD1 matching over 8 bases. V lost 3 bases and J lost 8; bases outside the gene matches: 8. The germline gives CDR1 SNHLY, CDR2 FYNNEI. There are 14 residues in the CDR3. The CDR3 protein is CASSDKTGGNEAFF. Written as DNA, the CDR3 is TGTGCCAGCAGTGATAAAACAGGGGGAAACGAAGCTTTCTTT.

As concerns this clone: A read error may produce the germline difference seen at one junction end. The gene calls are TRBV7-9 and TRBJ1-6; a possible D gene is TRBD1 (6 bases). Germline CDR1 reads SEHNR; CDR2 reads FQNEAQ (reference sequence). There are 14 residues in the CDR3. This CDR3 reads CASSLARDISSLHF. The CDR3 DNA reads as TGTGCCAGCAGCCTAGCCCGGGACATATCATCCCTCCACTTT.

The chain combines TRBV29-1 with TRBJ2-1; 7 nucleotides align to TRBD1. V gave up 5 bases and J gave up 7 bases; unmatched junction bases: 5. The CDR3 contains 12 residues. The germline V gene has CDR1 SQVTM and CDR2 ANQGSEA. CDR3 region: CSVPRDSNEQFF. The CDR3 DNA reads as TGCAGCGTTCCCCGGGACAGTAATGAGCAGTTCTTC.

This chain connects TRBV2 to TRBJ2-1; 8 positions match TRBD2. Trimming cost V 3 bases and J 3 bases; bases outside gene matches: 7. This CDR3 contains 16 residues. The V gene's germline CDR1 is SNHLY and CDR2 FYNNEI. The chain's CDR3 is CASSDPAGARYNEQFF. The CDR3 DNA sequence: TGTGCCAGCAGTGACCCAGCGGGAGCCCGCTACAATGAGCAGTTCTTC.

The chain is built from TRBV19 and TRBJ1-2; no firm D call. The germline V gene has CDR1 LNHDA and CDR2 SQIVND (reference sequence). The V end was cut by 9 bases, the J end by 4 bases, with 12 bases between. The CDR3 runs to 12 residues. CDR3 in amino acids: CASSPGGYGYTF. Here the CDR3 DNA reads TGTGCCAGCAGTCCAGGAGGCTATGGCTACACCTTC. The whole variable domain, remainder taken from reference TRBV19 and TRBJ1-2, is DGGITQSPKYLFRKEGQNVTLSCEQNLNHDAMYWYRQDPGQGLRLIYYSQIVNDFQKGDIAEGYSVSREKKESFPLTVTSAQKNPTAFYLCASSPGGYGYTFGSGTRLTVV.

The chain has TRBV6-4 and TRBJ2-2; weak D call: TRBD1 (6 bases). Deletions cut 6 bases from V and 5 bases from J, with 10 bases between. This CDR3 comprises 13 residues. Germline V lookup: CDR1 MRHNA, CDR2 SNTAGT. CDR3 in DNA: TGTGCCAGCAGAACTACAGGGACCGGGGAGCTGTTTTTT. This gives the protein CASRTTGTGELFF.

The genes are TRBV27 and TRBJ1-5, with 9 nucleotides matching TRBD1. Looked up from germline, CDR1 is MNHEY and CDR2 is SMNVEV (reference sequence). Trimming at V came to 4 bases and at J to 7 bases, leaving 11 bases not matched to a gene. The CDR3 contains 16 residues. The CDR3 here is CASSSSAGTGWQPQHF. The CDR3 DNA reads as TGTGCCAGCAGTTCCTCCGCAGGGACAGGGTGGCAGCCCCAGCATTTT.

The rearrangement joins TRBV2 to TRBJ1-3; 10 bases agree with TRBD1. With V trimmed by 6 bases and J by 0 bases, 11 bases remained unmatched. The CDR3 runs 18 residues. The V gene's germline CDR1 is SNHLY and CDR2 FYNNEI. The CDR3 nucleotides read TGTGCCAGCAGCCCGATCGGGACAGGGGCCATCTCTGGAAACACCATATATTTT. This gives the protein CASSPIGTGAISGNTIYF.

This clone came up once. The rearrangement uses TRBV19 and TRBJ1-2; D gene uncertain. CDR1 is LNHDA, CDR2 SQIVND, per germline (reference sequence). The V and J ends lost 3 bases and 2 bases respectively, with 16 bases between them. The CDR3 is 16 residues long. This chain's CDR3 is CASSILGGLANYGYTF. CDR3 DNA sequence: TGTGCCAGTAGTATTTTGGGAGGGTTAGCGAACTATGGCTACACCTTC.

CDR3 amino acids: CSVSGQSPYEQYF. The CDR3 DNA is TGCAGCGTTTCGGGACAGAGCCCCTACGAGCAGTACTTC. The chain is built from TRBV29-1 and TRBJ2-7, with 7 bases fitting TRBD1. Losses at the gene ends were 5 bases for V and 2 bases for J; bases not matched to a gene: 6. This CDR3 region has 13 residues. Germline V gene data show CDR1 as SQVTM and CDR2 as ANQGSEA.

The chain couples TRBV5-4 to TRBJ1-4; 7 bases are a match to TRBD1. The V gene end was trimmed by 2 bases and the J gene end by 7 bases; junction bases not matched to a gene: 8. CDR3 length: 15 residues. Per the germline V gene, CDR1 is SGHNT and CDR2 is YYREEE (reference sequence). The CDR3 loop is CASSFRGGGSEKLFF. DNA of the CDR3: TGTGCCAGCAGCTTTCGAGGAGGGGGCTCTGAAAAACTGTTTTTT.

The V and J genes are TRBV5-8 and TRBJ2-3; D might be TRBD2 (5 bases). There are 14 residues in the CDR3. V was shortened by 5 bases and J by 2 bases, with 12 bases between the two germline ends. Looked up from germline, CDR1 is SGHTS and CDR2 is YDEGEE. For the CDR3, the DNA is TGTGCCAGCAGATCAGGACTCCCCACAGATACGCAGTATTTT. This codes for CASRSGLPTDTQYF.

The chain has TRBV30 and TRBJ1-5; D might be TRBD1 (6 bases). CDR1 is GTSNPN and CDR2 is SVGIG in the germline V gene (reference sequence). V was shortened by 0 bases and J by 4 bases, with 13 bases between the two germline ends. This CDR3 is built from 15 residues. The CDR3 bases are TGTGCCTGGAGTGTTCGGGACAACCCGAATCAGCCCCAGCATTTT. Its translation is CAWSVRDNPNQPQHF.

This clone turned up a few times. The V gene is TRBV5-5, the J gene TRBJ2-5, with TRBD2 matching 8 bases. This CDR3 comprises 16 residues. The germline V gene has CDR1 SGHKS and CDR2 YYEKEE (reference sequence). Losses at the gene ends were 4 bases for V and 2 bases for J; bases not matched to a gene: 10. In DNA form, the CDR3 reads TGTGCCAGCAGCACGGCACCGGGACTAGGACAAGAGACCCAGTACTTC. Residues: CASSTAPGLGQETQYF.

The V gene is TRBV3-1 (or the pseudogene TRBV3-2), the J gene TRBJ1-1; tentatively, D is TRBD1 (6 bases). This CDR3 contains 13 residues. The V end was cut by 0 bases, the J end by 6 bases, with 8 bases between. Germline assignment: CDR1 LGHDT and CDR2 YNNKEL (reference sequence). CDR3 coding DNA: TGTGCCAGCAGCCAAGAGGGGGCTGCTGAAGCTTTCTTT. Translation: CASSQEGAAEAFF.

The chain is built from TRBV6-5 and TRBJ1-1, with D unclear. This CDR3 spans 15 amino acids. The germline gives CDR1 MNHEY, CDR2 SVGAGI. V lost 2 bases and J lost 0, with 10 bases in between. The CDR3 loop reads CASSYVRNMNTEAFF. For the CDR3, the DNA is TGTGCCAGCAGTTACGTGAGGAACATGAACACTGAAGCTTTCTTT.

The chain links TRBV6-5 to TRBJ1-2; D is uncertain. V was trimmed by 8 bases and J by 8 bases, leaving 15 bases between them. CDR3 length equals 12 residues. From germline, CDR1 is MNHEY and CDR2 SVGAGI. The DNA of the CDR3 is TGTGCCAGCGGCGGGCCTTCGCAAGGCTACACCTTC. This translates into CASGGPSQGYTF.

The V gene is TRBV11-2, the J gene TRBJ2-7; no clear D. Trimming removed 1 base at V and 3 bases at J, with 13 bases between. Germline V gene lookup returns CDR1 SGHAT and CDR2 FQNNGV. This CDR3 contains 15 residues. The CDR3 loop is CASSLGSGSDYEQYF. The CDR3 nucleotides are TGTGCCAGCAGCTTAGGTTCCGGGTCCGACTACGAGCAGTACTTC.

This chain links TRBV3-1 (or the pseudogene TRBV3-2) with TRBJ1-6; tentative D call: TRBD1 (5 bases). V lost 5 bases to trimming and J lost 6 bases, with 11 bases between them. Germline V gene lookup returns CDR1 LGHDT and CDR2 YNNKEL (reference sequence). This CDR3 region has 14 residues. The CDR3 protein is CASSDPQGNSPLHF. DNA of the CDR3: TGTGCCAGCAGCGATCCGCAGGGTAATTCACCCCTCCACTTT.

V gene TRBV29-1 combines with J gene TRBJ1-2, with 10 bases identical to TRBD1. CDR3 length: 16 residues. Trimming removed 6 bases from V and 1 base from J; junction bases left unmatched: 11. Germline V gene sequence: CDR1 SQVTM, CDR2 ANQGSEA. The DNA of the CDR3 is TGCAGCGTCGGGACAGGGGACAGCCGGTATAACTATGGCTACACCTTC. Protein sequence: CSVGTGDSRYNYGYTF.

The chain employs TRBV9 and TRBJ1-6, with 7 bases identical to TRBD1. The CDR3 is 14 amino acids. V lost 3 bases and J lost 7; bases outside the gene matches: 4. Germline values: CDR1 SGDLS, CDR2 YYNGEE. The CDR3 sequence: CASSGTGRNSPLHF. For the CDR3, the DNA is TGTGCCAGCAGCGGGACAGGTAGAAATTCACCCCTCCACTTT.

This chain uses TRBV3-1 (or the pseudogene TRBV3-2) with TRBJ2-5, with 10 bases fitting TRBD2. The V gene's germline CDR1 is LGHDT and CDR2 YNNKEL (reference sequence). With 0 bases clipped from V and 8 bases from J, the junction kept 21 bases outside the gene matches. The CDR3 runs 20 residues. The CDR3 nucleotides read TGTGCCAGCAGCCAAGAATACGGACTATTTTTAGCGGGAGGTTCGGGAACCCAGTACTTC. Translated: CASSQEYGLFLAGGSGTQYF.

The chain joins TRBV11-2 to TRBJ2-3, with TRBD2 matching 7 bases. The ends lost 0 bases at V and 5 bases at J; junction bases unmatched: 8. This CDR3 has 16 amino acids. The germline CDR1 and CDR2 sequences are SGHAT and FQNNGV. CDR3 region: CASSLDLAGVVDTQYF. CDR3 bases: TGTGCCAGCAGCTTAGATCTGGCGGGAGTCGTAGATACGCAGTATTTT.

The chain is built from TRBV12-3 or TRBV12-4 and TRBJ1-1; D is uncertain. This CDR3 spans 12 amino acids. Trimming cost V 5 bases and J 0 bases, with 4 bases left between them. CDR3 residues: CASSILNTEAFF. The CDR3 bases are TGTGCCAGCAGTATATTGAACACTGAAGCTTTCTTT.

On this clone itself: This specimen includes other DNA sequences encoding the same CDR3. This chain joins TRBV6-1 and TRBJ1-3; D possibly corresponds to TRBD1 (5 bases). Germline-derived CDR1 and CDR2 are MNHNS and SASEGT. This CDR3 contains 13 residues. V was shortened by 3 bases and J by 2 bases, with 5 bases between the two germline ends. The chain's CDR3 is CASSEGPGNTIYF. In DNA, the CDR3 is TGTGCCAGCAGTGAGGGGCCTGGAAACACCATATATTTT.

This clone was recorded only once. The rearrangement links TRBV3-1 (or the pseudogene TRBV3-2) to TRBJ2-7; D not certain. Germline CDR1 reads LGHDT; CDR2 reads YNNKEL (reference sequence). This CDR3 is 15 amino acids long. V was pared by 0 bases and J by 7 bases, with 16 bases between. In DNA, the CDR3 is TGTGCCAGCAGCCAAGATATGCAAGCGCGAGATGAGCAGTACTTC. Translating it yields CASSQDMQARDEQYF.

The V and J genes are TRBV10-2 and TRBJ1-2; D uncertain. CDR3 length: 15 amino acids. Trimming removed 0 bases at V and 0 bases at J, with 8 bases between. Germline CDR1 is WSHSY and CDR2 is SAAADI. This chain's CDR3 is CASSESTLANYGYTF. The CDR3 nucleotides are TGCGCCAGCAGTGAGTCAACGTTAGCTAACTATGGCTACACCTTC.